This TCR beta chain was found in a study of T cells after yellow fever vaccination. This CDR3 has 13 residues. The V gene's germline CDR1 is LNHDA and CDR2 SQIVND (reference sequence). V trimming: 5 bases; J trimming: 1 base; junction bases outside the gene matches: 1. TCRdb fed the 5' RACE reads into MiXCR, producing one record per CDR3 protein. The sample yields roughly 500,000 distinct CDR3 sequences, approximately 21% seen once. Study-level results: FACS-sorted repertoires could harbor abundant contaminating bulk-population clonotypes. A weaker secondary response peaked on day 5, the primary on day 15. The appearance of a small share of clonotypes in both CD4 and CD8 compartments was observed.

There are many counts of this clonotype. Its antigen remains unidentified. The sample in question was PBMCs, obtained 15 days after the yellow fever booster vaccination. This receptor was identified in a man in his thirties or forties who received the YFV17D yellow fever vaccine. The chain combines TRBV19 with TRBJ2-7, with 8 bases fitting TRBD2. CDR3 sequence reads: CASSGGRSYEQYF. DNA of the CDR3: TGTGCCAGTAGTGGCGGGAGGTCCTACGAGCAGTACTTC.